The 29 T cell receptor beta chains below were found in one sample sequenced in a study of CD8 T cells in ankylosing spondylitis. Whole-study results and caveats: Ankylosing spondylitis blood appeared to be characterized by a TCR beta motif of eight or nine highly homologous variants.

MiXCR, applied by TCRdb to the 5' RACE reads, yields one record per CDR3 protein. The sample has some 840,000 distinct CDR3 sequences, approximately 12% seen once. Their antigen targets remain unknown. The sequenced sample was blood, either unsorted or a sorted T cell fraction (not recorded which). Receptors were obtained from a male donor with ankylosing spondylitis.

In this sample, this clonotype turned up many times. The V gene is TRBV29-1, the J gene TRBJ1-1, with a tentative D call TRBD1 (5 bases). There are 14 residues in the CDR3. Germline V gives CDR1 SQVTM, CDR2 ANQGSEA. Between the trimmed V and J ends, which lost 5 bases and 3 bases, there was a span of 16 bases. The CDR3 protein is CSVLGQGGDTEAFF. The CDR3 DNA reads TGCAGCGTTCTGGGGCAGGGTGGGGACACTGAAGCTTTCTTT. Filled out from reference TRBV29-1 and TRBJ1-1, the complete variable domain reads SAVISQKPSRDICQRGTSLTIQCQVDSQVTMMFWYRQQPGQSLTLIATANQGSEATYESGFVIDKFPISRPNLTFSTLTVSNMSPEDSSIYLCSVLGQGGDTEAFFGQGTRLTVV.

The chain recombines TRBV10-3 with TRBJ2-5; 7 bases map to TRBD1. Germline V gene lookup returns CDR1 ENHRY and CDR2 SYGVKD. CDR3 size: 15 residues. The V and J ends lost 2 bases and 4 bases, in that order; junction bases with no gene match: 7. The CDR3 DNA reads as TGTGCCATCAGTGAGCTTTGGACAGGAGCAGAGACCCAGTACTTC. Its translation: CAISELWTGAETQYF.

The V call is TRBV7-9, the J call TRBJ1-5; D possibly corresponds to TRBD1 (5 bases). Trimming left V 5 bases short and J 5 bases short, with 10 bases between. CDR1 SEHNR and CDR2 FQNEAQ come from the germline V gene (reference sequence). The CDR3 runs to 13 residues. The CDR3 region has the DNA TGTGCCAGCAGCACATGGGGGGATCAGCCCCAGCATTTT. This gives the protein CASSTWGDQPQHF.

The chain's CDR3 is CASSQSDRANTEAFF. In DNA, the CDR3 is TGTGCCAGCAGCCAATCTGACAGGGCTAACACTGAAGCTTTCTTT. The chain recombines TRBV3-1 with TRBJ1-1; TRBD1 agrees at 7 bases. This CDR3 comprises 15 residues. Trimming removed 2 bases from V and 2 bases from J; junction bases left unmatched: 5. CDR1 LGHDT and CDR2 YNNKEL come from the germline V gene (reference sequence). Using reference TRBV3-1 and TRBJ1-1 for the parts outside the CDR3, the full variable domain is DTAVSQTPKYLVTQMGNDKSIKCEQNLGHDTMYWYKQDSKKFLKIMFSYNNKELIINETVPNRFSPKSPDKAHLNLHINSLELGDSAVYFCASSQSDRANTEAFFGQGTRLTVV.

As DNA, the CDR3 is TGCGCCAGCAGCCTCAGGGGGAGAGGGGGCACTTCACCCCTCCACTTT. This codes for CASSLRGRGGTSPLHF. This chain uses TRBV4-3 with TRBJ1-6, with 7 bases identical to TRBD1. Per the germline V gene, CDR1 is LGHNA and CDR2 is YSLEER. The CDR3 is 16 amino acids. V gave up 4 bases and J gave up 9 bases; unmatched junction bases: 12.

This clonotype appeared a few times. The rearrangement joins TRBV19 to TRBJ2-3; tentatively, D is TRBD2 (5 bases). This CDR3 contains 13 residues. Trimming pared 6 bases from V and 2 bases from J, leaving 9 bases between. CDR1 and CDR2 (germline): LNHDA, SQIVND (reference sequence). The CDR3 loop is CASRRVTTDTQYF. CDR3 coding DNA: TGTGCCAGTAGGAGGGTCACCACAGATACGCAGTATTTT.

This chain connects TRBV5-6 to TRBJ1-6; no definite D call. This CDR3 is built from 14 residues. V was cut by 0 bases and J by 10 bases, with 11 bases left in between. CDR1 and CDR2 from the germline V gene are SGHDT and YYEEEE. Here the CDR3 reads CASSLELVDSPLHF. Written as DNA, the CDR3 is TGTGCCAGCAGCTTGGAACTGGTCGACTCACCCCTCCACTTT. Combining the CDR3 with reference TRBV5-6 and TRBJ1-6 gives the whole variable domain DAGVTQSPTHLIKTRGQQVTLRCSPKSGHDTVSWYQQALGQGPQFIFQYYEEEERQRGNFPDRFSGHQFPNYSSELNVNALLLGDSALYLCASSLELVDSPLHFGNGTRLTVT.

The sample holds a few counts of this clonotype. As DNA, the CDR3 is TGTGCCACCGGGGGGCGGAGCTCCTACAATGAGCAGTTCTTC. Translating gives CATGGRSSYNEQFF. V is TRBV7-2 and J is TRBJ2-1; D is possibly TRBD2 (7 bases). This CDR3 is built from 14 residues. The V gene lost 10 bases and the J gene lost 0 bases, with 13 bases spanning the gap. Germline V gives CDR1 SGHTA, CDR2 FQGNSA.

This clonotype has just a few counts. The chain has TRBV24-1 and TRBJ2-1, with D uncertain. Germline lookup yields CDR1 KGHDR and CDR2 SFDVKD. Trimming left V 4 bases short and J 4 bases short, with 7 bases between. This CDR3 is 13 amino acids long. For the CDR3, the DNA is TGTGCCACCAGTGAGGGCGGATACAATGAGCAGTTCTTC. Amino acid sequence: CATSEGGYNEQFF.

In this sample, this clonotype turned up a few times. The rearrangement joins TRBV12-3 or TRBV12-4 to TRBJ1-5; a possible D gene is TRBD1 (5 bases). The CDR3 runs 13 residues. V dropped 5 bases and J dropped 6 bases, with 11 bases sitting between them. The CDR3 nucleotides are TGTGCCAGCAGTCGACAGAGGGTTCAGCCCCAGCATTTT. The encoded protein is CASSRQRVQPQHF.

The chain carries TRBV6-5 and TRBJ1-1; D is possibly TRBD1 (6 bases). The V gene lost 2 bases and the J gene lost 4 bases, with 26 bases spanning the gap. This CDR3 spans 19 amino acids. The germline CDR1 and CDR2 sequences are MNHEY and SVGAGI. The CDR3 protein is CASSYRLPGGALRITEAFF. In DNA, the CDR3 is TGTGCCAGCAGTTACCGATTGCCGGGGGGGGCACTTCGAATCACTGAAGCTTTCTTT.

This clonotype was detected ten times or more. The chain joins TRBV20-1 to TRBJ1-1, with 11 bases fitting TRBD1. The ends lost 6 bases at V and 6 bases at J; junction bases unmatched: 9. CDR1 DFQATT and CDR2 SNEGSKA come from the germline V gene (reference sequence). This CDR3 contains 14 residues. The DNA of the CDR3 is TGCAGTGCACGCCCGGGACAGGGGGTACCTGAAGCTTTCTTT. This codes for CSARPGQGVPEAFF.

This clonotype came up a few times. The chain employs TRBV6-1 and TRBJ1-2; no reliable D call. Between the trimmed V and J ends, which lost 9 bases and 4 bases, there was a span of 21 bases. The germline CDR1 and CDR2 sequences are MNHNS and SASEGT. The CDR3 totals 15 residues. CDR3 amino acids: CASLIREAGAYGYTF. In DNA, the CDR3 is TGTGCCAGTCTTATCCGAGAGGCGGGTGCCTATGGCTACACCTTC.

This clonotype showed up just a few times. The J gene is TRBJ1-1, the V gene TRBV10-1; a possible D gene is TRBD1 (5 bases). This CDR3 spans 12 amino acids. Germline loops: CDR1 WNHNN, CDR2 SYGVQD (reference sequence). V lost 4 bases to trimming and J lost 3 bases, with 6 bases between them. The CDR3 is CASSGQHTEAFF. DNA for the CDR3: TGCGCCAGCAGTGGACAGCACACTGAAGCTTTCTTT.

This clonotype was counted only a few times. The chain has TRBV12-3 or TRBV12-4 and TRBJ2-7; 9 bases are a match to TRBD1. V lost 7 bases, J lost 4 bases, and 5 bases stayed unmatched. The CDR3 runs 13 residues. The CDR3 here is CASTGTGKYEQYF. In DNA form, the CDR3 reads TGTGCCAGCACCGGGACAGGGAAATACGAGCAGTACTTC.

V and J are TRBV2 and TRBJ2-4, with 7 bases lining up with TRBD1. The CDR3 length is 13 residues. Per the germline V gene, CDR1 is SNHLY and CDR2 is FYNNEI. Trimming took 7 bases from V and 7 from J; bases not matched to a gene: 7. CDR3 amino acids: CASKKQQGNIQYF. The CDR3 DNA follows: TGTGCCAGCAAAAAGCAACAGGGGAACATTCAGTACTTC. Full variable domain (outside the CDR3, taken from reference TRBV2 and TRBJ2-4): EPEVTQTPSHQVTQMGQEVILRCVPISNHLYFYWYRQILGQKVEFLVSFYNNEISEKSEIFDDQFSVERPDGSNFTLKIRSTKLEDSAMYFCASKKQQGNIQYFGAGTRLSVL.

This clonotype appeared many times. The CDR3 loop is CASSSSSGSLDTQYF. CDR3 sequence (DNA): TGTGCCAGCAGTTCGTCTAGCGGGAGCCTAGATACGCAGTATTTT. The rearrangement uses TRBV12-3 or TRBV12-4 and TRBJ2-3, with 10 nucleotides matching TRBD2. Unmatched junction bases numbered 6, after V lost 4 bases and J lost 5 bases. There are 15 residues in the CDR3.

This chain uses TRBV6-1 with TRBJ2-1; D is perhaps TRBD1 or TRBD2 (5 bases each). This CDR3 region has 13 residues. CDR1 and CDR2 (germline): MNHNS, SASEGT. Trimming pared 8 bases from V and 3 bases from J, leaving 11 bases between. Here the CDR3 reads CASGGVLYNEQFF. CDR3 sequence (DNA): TGTGCCAGCGGGGGTGTACTCTACAATGAGCAGTTCTTC.

In nucleotides, the CDR3 is TGTGCCAGCAGTAGGCCAGCTGCCTCCGGGGAGCTGTTTTTT. Translating it yields CASSRPAASGELFF. V gene TRBV7-6 combines with J gene TRBJ2-2; D not resolved. CDR1 and CDR2 from the germline V gene are SGHVS and FNYEAQ. Trimming cost V 6 bases and J 6 bases, with 14 bases left between them. The CDR3 sequence is 14 residues long.

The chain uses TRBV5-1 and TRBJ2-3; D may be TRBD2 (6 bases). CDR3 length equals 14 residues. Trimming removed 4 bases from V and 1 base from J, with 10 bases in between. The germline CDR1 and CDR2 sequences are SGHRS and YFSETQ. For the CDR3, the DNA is TGCGCCAGCAGCCGTAGGGAGGGCACAGATACGCAGTATTTT. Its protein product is CASSRREGTDTQYF.

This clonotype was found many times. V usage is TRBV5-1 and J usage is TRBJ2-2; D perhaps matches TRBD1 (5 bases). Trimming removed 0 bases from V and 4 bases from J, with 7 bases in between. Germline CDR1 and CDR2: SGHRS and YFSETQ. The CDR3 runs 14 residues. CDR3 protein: CASSLEQATGELFF. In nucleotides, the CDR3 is TGCGCCAGCAGCTTGGAACAGGCCACCGGGGAGCTGTTTTTT. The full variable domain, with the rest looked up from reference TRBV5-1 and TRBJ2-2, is KAGVTQTPRYLIKTRGQQVTLSCSPISGHRSVSWYQQTPGQGLQFLFEYFSETQRNKGNFPGRFSGRQFSNSRSEMNVSTLELGDSALYLCASSLEQATGELFFGEGSRLTVL.

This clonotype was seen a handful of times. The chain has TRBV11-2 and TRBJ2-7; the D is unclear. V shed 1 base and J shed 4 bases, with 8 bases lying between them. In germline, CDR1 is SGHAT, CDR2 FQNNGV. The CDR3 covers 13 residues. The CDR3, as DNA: TGTGCCAGCAGCTTAGCCCCACAGTACGAGCAGTACTTC. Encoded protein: CASSLAPQYEQYF.

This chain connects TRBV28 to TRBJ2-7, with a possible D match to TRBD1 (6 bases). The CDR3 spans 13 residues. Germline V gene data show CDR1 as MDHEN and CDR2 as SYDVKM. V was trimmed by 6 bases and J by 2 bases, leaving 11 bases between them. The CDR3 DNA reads TGTGCCAGCAGGGACAGCTTCACCTACGAGCAGTACTTC. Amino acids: CASRDSFTYEQYF.

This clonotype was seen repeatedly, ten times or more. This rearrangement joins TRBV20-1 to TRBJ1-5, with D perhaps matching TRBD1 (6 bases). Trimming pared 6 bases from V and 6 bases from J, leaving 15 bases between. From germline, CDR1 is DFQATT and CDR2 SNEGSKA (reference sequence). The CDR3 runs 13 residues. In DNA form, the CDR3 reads TGCAGTGCCAAGGGGGGAGAGGGTCAGCCCCAGCATTTT. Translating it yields CSAKGGEGQPQHF.

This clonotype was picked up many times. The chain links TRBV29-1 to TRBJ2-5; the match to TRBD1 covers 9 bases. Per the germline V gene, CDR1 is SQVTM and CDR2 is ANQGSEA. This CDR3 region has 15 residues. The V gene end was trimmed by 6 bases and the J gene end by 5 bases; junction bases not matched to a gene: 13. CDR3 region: CSVAPLQGAGETQYF. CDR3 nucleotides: TGCAGCGTGGCCCCCTTACAGGGGGCAGGGGAGACCCAGTACTTC.

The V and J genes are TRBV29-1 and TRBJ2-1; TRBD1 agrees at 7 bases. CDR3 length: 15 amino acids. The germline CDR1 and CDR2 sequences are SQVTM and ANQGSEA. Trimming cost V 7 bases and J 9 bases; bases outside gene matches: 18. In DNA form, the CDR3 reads TGCAGCGCCTTATATAGGGACAGCGAGAGTGGTGAGCAGTTCTTC. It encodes CSALYRDSESGEQFF.

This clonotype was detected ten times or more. CDR3 sequence reads: CSAVGSVYQPQHF. CDR3 in DNA: TGCAGTGCCGTAGGGTCTGTCTATCAGCCCCAGCATTTT. The chain carries TRBV20-1 and TRBJ1-5; D gene ambiguous. The V and J ends lost 6 bases and 5 bases respectively, with 14 bases between them. The CDR3 length is 13 residues. Per germline, CDR1 DFQATT and CDR2 SNEGSKA (reference sequence).

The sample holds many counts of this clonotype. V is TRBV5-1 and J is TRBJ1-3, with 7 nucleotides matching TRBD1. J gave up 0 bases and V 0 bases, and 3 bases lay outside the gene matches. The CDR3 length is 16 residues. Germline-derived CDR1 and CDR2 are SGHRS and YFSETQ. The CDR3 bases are TGCGCCAGCAGCTTGGAGGGGACAGCCTCTGGAAACACCATATATTTT. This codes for CASSLEGTASGNTIYF.

For the CDR3, the DNA is TGTGCCAGCAGTTCGGGGAGCCAGCCAGATACGCAGTATTTT. This sequence encodes CASSSGSQPDTQYF. The chain employs TRBV28 and TRBJ2-3, with D possibly TRBD2 on 5 matching bases. The V gene lost 4 bases and the J gene lost 4 bases, with 12 bases spanning the gap. The CDR3 is made up of 14 amino acids. The germline V gene has CDR1 MDHEN and CDR2 SYDVKM.